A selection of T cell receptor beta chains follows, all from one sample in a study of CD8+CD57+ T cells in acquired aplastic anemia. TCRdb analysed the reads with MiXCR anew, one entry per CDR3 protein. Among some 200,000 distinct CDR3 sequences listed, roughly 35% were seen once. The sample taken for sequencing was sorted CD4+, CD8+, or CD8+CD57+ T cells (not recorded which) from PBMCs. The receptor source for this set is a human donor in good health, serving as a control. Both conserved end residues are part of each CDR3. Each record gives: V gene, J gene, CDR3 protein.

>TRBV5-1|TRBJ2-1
CASSWTSGEYNEQFF
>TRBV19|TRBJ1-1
CASTTHTLNTEAFF
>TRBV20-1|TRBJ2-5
CSARDRTRSQETQYF
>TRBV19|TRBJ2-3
CASTPRGVGTDTQYF
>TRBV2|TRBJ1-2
CASKSLDYYGYTF
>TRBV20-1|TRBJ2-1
CSARRANEQFF
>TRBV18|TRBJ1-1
CASSPPNIEAGTEAFF
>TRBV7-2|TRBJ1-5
CASSLDQGNQPQHF
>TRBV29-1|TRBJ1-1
CSADRTWNTEAFF
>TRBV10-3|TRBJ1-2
CASNTGGGRYSYTF
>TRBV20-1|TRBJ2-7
CSARDWASGRSEQYF
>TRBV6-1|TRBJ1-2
CALGAYGYTF
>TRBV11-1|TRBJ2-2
CASIPEWTGDTGELFF
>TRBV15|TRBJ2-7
CTTSVSGRVNEQYF
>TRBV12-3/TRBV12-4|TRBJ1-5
CAGSRDEGQPQHF
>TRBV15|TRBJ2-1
CATSRTGDVFGNEQFF
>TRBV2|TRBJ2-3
CASSEAAWLGTDTQYF
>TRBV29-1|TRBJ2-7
CSVGRNYKQYF
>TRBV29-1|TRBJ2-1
CSVLGSSNYNEQFF
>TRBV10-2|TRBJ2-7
CASSELSTGGTYEQYF
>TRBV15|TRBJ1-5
CATSRDMGQYSNQPQHF